This T cell receptor beta chain was captured by sequencing in a study of PD-1 blockade in classical Hodgkin lymphoma. All the patients suffered relapse after autologous stem cell transplantation, and brentuximab vedotin exposure differed. The data were produced by immunoSEQ multiplex PCR, yet TCRdb's version contains in-frame clones alone and is incomplete. The sample consists of 20,000 to 30,000 clones, 81% of them appearing once. V lost 7 bases and J 3 bases, leaving 13 bases between the germline ends. The V gene's germline CDR1 is MDHEN and CDR2 SYDVKM. The CDR3 contains 13 residues. The material sequenced was peripheral blood mononuclear cells (PBMCs), taken before the second cycle of nivolumab. The receptor was isolated from a human donor with classical Hodgkin lymphoma. The rearrangement links TRBV28 to TRBJ2-7; possible D gene TRBD2, 6 bases. CDR3 nucleotide sequence: TGTGCCAGCACCGACGTGGGGGGCTACGAGCAGTACTTC. Protein: CASTDVGGYEQYF. The variable domain in full, completed from reference TRBV28 and TRBJ2-7, reads DVKVTQSSRYLVKRTGEKVFLECVQDMDHENMFWYRQDPGLGLRLIYFSYDVKMKEKGDIPEGYSVSREKKERFSLILESASTNQTSMYLCASTDVGGYEQYFGPGTRLTVT.